These T cell receptor beta chains were read from a single sample in a study of shared clonotypes between healthy human individuals. Profiling relied on immunoSEQ multiplex PCR, and the TCRdb table lists in-frame clones only, not all of them. The table records roughly 680,000 clones, just under 75% of them present only once. Sequencing used memory CD4+ T cells sorted from blood. These receptors all stem from a woman in her twenties or thirties in good health. CDR3s include the opening cysteine and the closing phenylalanine or tryptophan. A D gene is named only where the DNA matches it firmly. Only part of the rows carry a size: once, few, many, or a class if the clone is expanded.

j_gene: TRBJ1-2; abundance: once; v_gene: TRBV21-1; d_gene: .; CDR3nt: TGTGCCAGCAGCAAAGCCCCAGGGGAACATTATGGCTACACCTTC; CDR3aa: CASSKAPGEHYGYTF
j_gene: TRBJ2-7; abundance: .; v_gene: TRBV5-1; d_gene: TRBD1; CDR3nt: TGCGCCAGCAGAGCTGCGGGACAGGGCTACGAGCAGTACTTC; CDR3aa: CASRAAGQGYEQYF
j_gene: TRBJ2-7; abundance: .; v_gene: TRBV28; d_gene: .; CDR3nt: TGTGCCAGCAGTATCCCGGTGTTCAGTTACGAGCAGTACTTC; CDR3aa: CASSIPVFSYEQYF
j_gene: TRBJ1-2; abundance: .; v_gene: TRBV28; d_gene: .; CDR3nt: TGTGCCAGCAGTTTAAGTGGGTGGTGGACAGCCAACTATGGCTACACCTTC; CDR3aa: CASSLSGWWTANYGYTF
j_gene: TRBJ1-5; abundance: once; v_gene: TRBV5-8; d_gene: .; CDR3nt: TGTGCCAGCAGCTTAAAAGTCGGTCAGCCCCAGCATTTT; CDR3aa: CASSLKVGQPQHF
j_gene: TRBJ1-1; abundance: .; v_gene: TRBV6-5; d_gene: .; CDR3nt: TGTGCCAGCAACACCGTAGGGACCACTGAAGCTTTCTTT; CDR3aa: CASNTVGTTEAFF
j_gene: TRBJ1-1; abundance: .; v_gene: TRBV5-1; d_gene: TRBD1; CDR3nt: TGCGCCAGCAGCGAAATCACAGGGGCAACTTGGGCTTTCTTT; CDR3aa: CASSEITGATWAFF
j_gene: TRBJ2-1; abundance: .; v_gene: TRBV6-4; d_gene: TRBD2; CDR3nt: TGTGCCAGCAGTGCACTAGCGGGAGTCAACAATGAGCAGTTCTTC; CDR3aa: CASSALAGVNNEQFF
j_gene: TRBJ1-6; abundance: once; v_gene: TRBV30; d_gene: .; CDR3nt: TGTGCCTGGAGTCGGTATAATCTGGGCAGGGGATCCGATAATTCACCCCTCCACTTT; CDR3aa: CAWSRYNLGRGSDNSPLHF
j_gene: TRBJ1-5; abundance: .; v_gene: TRBV6-1; d_gene: .; CDR3nt: TGTGCCAGCAGTAGTCTAGAGGATCAGCCCCAGCATTTT; CDR3aa: CASSSLEDQPQHF
j_gene: TRBJ2-2; abundance: .; v_gene: TRBV19; d_gene: .; CDR3nt: TGTGCCAGTAGTATAGAGGAGAACACCGGGGAGCTGTTTTTT; CDR3aa: CASSIEENTGELFF
j_gene: TRBJ2-7; abundance: once; v_gene: TRBV27; d_gene: .; CDR3nt: TGTGCCAGCAGTTCATTTGGGGGGCGAGGCGAGCAGTACTTC; CDR3aa: CASSSFGGRGEQYF
j_gene: TRBJ2-2; abundance: few; v_gene: TRBV11-3; d_gene: TRBD2; CDR3nt: TGTGCCAGCGGGCGGCTAGCGGGCGACAACACCGGGGAGCTGTTTTTT; CDR3aa: CASGRLAGDNTGELFF
j_gene: TRBJ1-1; abundance: .; v_gene: TRBV27; d_gene: .; CDR3nt: TGTGCCAGCAGTCACCCGGGGGGAGGGAGGGGCACTGAAGCTTTCTTT; CDR3aa: CASSHPGGGRGTEAFF
j_gene: TRBJ2-5; abundance: .; v_gene: TRBV18; d_gene: .; CDR3nt: TGTGCCAGCTCACCAGTAATCGGAGAGACCCAGTACTTC; CDR3aa: CASSPVIGETQYF
j_gene: TRBJ2-5; abundance: .; v_gene: TRBV28; d_gene: TRBD2; CDR3nt: TGTGCCAGCAGTCAAGCGGGGGGGGCGGGCCAAGAGACCCAGTACTTC; CDR3aa: CASSQAGGAGQETQYF
j_gene: TRBJ2-5; abundance: once; v_gene: TRBV25-1; d_gene: TRBD1; CDR3nt: TGTGCCAGCAGTGAAGGGTTTTCGACAGGGGCCGACGAGACCCAGTACTTC; CDR3aa: CASSEGFSTGADETQYF
j_gene: TRBJ2-3; abundance: once; v_gene: TRBV9; d_gene: TRBD2; CDR3nt: TGTGCCAGCAGCGTCGCTAGCGGGAGTGGAGATACGCAGTATTTT; CDR3aa: CASSVASGSGDTQYF
j_gene: TRBJ2-7; abundance: .; v_gene: TRBV29-1; d_gene: .; CDR3nt: TGCAGCGTTGAGTCGGGACAATCCTACGAGCAGTACTTC; CDR3aa: CSVESGQSYEQYF
j_gene: TRBJ2-1; abundance: .; v_gene: TRBV5-1; d_gene: TRBD1; CDR3nt: TGCGCCAGCAGCTGGGACAGGGGAACCTACAATGAGCAGTTCTTC; CDR3aa: CASSWDRGTYNEQFF
j_gene: TRBJ2-5; abundance: .; v_gene: TRBV19; d_gene: TRBD2; CDR3nt: TGTGCCAGTAGTAAGGTGGGAGGGCAAGAGACCCAGTACTTC; CDR3aa: CASSKVGGQETQYF
j_gene: TRBJ2-1; abundance: .; v_gene: TRBV29-1; d_gene: .; CDR3nt: TGCAGCGTTGAGGAGGTGTCCTACAATGAGCAGTTCTTC; CDR3aa: CSVEEVSYNEQFF